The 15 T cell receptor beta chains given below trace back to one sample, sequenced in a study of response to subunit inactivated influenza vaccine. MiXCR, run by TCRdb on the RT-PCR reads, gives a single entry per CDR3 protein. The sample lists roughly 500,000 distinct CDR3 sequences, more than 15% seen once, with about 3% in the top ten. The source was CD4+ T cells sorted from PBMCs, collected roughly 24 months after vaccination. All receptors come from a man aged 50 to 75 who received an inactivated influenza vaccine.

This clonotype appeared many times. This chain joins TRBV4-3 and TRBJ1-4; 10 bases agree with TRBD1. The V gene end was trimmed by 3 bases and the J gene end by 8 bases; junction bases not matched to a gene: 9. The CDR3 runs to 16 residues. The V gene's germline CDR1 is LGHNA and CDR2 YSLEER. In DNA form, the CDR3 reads TGCGCCAGCAGCCATTCCGACAGGGGGCTGAAAGAAAAACTGTTTTTT. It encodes CASSHSDRGLKEKLFF.

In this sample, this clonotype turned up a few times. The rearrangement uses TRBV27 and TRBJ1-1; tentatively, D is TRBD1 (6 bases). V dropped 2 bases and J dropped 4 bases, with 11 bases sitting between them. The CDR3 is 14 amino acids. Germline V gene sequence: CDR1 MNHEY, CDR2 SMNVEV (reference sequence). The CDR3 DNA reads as TGTGCCAGCAGTTTAAGGGGGATGGGCACTGAAGCTTTCTTT. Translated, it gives CASSLRGMGTEAFF.

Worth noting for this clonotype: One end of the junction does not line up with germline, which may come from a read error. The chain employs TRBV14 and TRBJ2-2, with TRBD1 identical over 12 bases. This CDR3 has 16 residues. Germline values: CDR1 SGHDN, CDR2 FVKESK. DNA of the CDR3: TGTGCCAGCAGCTCGGGGACAGGGGGCGTCACCGTGGAGCTGTTTTTT. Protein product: CASSSGTGGVTVELFF. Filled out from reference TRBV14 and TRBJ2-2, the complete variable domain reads EAGVTQFPSHSVIEKGQTVTLRCDPISGHDNLYWYRRVMGKEIKFLLHFVKESKQDESGMPNNRFLAERTGGTYSTLKVQPAELEDSGVYFCASSSGTGGVTVELFFGEGSRLTVL.

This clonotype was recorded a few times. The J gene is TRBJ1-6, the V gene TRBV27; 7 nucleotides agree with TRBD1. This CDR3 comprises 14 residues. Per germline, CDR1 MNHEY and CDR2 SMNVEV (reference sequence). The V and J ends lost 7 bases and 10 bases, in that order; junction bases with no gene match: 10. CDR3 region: CASMGAGGSSPLHF. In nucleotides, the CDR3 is TGTGCCAGCATGGGGGCAGGGGGATCATCACCCCTCCACTTT.

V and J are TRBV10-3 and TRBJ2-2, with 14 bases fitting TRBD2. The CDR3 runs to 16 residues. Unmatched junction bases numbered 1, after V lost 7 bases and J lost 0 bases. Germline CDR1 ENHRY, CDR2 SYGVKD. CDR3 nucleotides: TGTGCCATCAAGACTAGCGGGAGGGCGAACACCGGGGAGCTGTTTTTT. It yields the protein CAIKTSGRANTGELFF.

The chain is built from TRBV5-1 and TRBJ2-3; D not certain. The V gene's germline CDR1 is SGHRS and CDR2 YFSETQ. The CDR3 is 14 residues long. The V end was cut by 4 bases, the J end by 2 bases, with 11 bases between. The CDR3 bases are TGCGCCAGCAGCCCGCGGCGGCCCACAGATACGCAGTATTTT. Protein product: CASSPRRPTDTQYF.

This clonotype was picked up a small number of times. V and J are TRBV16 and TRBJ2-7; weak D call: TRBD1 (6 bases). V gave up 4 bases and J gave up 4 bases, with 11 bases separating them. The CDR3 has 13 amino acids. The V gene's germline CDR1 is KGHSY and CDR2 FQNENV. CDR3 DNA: TGTGCCAGCAGCCCGTACAGGGAGTACGAGCAGTACTTC. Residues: CASSPYREYEQYF. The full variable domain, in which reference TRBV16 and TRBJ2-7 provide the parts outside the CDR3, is GEEVAQTPKHLVRGEGQKAKLYCAPIKGHSYVFWYQQVLKNEFKFLISFQNENVFDETGMPKERFSAKCLPNSPCSLEIQATKLEDSAVYFCASSPYREYEQYFGPGTRLTVT.

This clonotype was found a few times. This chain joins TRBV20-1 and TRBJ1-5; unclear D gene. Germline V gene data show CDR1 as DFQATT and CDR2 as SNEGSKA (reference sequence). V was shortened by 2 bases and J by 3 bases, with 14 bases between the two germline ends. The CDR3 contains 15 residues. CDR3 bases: TGCAGTGCTAGACGCACCACGGGAGACAATCAGCCCCAGCATTTT. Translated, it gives CSARRTTGDNQPQHF.

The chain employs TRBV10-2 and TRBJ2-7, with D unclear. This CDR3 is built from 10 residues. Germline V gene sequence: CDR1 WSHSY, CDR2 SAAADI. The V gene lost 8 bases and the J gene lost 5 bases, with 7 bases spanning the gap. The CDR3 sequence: CASARDEQYF. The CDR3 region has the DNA TGCGCCAGCGCTCGGGACGAGCAGTACTTC.

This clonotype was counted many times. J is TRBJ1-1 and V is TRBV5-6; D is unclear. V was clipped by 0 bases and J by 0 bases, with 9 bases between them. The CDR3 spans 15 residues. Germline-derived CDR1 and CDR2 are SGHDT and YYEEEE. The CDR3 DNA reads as TGTGCCAGCAGCTTGGTCGGAATCATGAACACTGAAGCTTTCTTT. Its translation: CASSLVGIMNTEAFF.

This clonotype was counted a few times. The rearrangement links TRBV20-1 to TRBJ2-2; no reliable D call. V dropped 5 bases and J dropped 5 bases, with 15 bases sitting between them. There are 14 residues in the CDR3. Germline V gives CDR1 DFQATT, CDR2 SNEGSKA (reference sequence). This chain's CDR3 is CSAPDWKRTGELFF. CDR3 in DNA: TGCAGTGCTCCGGATTGGAAGAGGACCGGGGAGCTGTTTTTT.

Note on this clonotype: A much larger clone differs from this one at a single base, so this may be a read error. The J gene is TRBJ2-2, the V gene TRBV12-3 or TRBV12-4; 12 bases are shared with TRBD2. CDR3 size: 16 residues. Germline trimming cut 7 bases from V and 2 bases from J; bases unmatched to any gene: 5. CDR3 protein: CASMPSGRANTGELFF. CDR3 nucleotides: TGTGCCAGCATGCCTAGCGGGAGGGCTAACACCGGGGAGCTGTTTTTT.

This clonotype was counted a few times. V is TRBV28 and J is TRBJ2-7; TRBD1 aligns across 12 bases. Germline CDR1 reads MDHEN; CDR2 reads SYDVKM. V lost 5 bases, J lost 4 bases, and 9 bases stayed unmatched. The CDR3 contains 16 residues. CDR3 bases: TGTGCCAGCAGTCTAAAGGTGGGACAGGGGGCTTACGAGCAGTACTTC. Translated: CASSLKVGQGAYEQYF.

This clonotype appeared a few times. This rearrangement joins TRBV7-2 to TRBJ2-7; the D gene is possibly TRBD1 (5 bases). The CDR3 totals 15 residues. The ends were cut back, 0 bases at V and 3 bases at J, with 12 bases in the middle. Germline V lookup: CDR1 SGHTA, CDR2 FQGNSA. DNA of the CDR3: TGTGCCAGCAGCTTAGCGGGGCAGCAATACTACGAGCAGTACTTC. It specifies CASSLAGQQYYEQYF.

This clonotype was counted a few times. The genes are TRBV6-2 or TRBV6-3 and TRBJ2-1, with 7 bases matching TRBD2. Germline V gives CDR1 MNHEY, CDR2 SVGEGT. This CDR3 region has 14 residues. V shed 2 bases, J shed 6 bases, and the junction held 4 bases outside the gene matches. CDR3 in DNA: TGTGCCAGCAGTTACCAGACTAGCCGCAATGAGCAGTTCTTC. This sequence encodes CASSYQTSRNEQFF.